The T cell receptor (beta chain) described here comes from a study of post-analysis software for immune sequencing data. The study, taken as a whole, reports: A handful of TRBV segments, including TRBV5-6, TRBV5-1 and TRBV20-1, were more frequent in patients than controls.

This CDR3 spans 17 amino acids. Looked up from germline, CDR1 is LGHNA and CDR2 is YNFKEQ. TCR beta libraries were prepared from cDNA with unique molecular identifiers. Each CDR3 protein is one row after TCRdb ran MiXCR on the PCR reads. The table lists hundreds of thousands of distinct CDR3 sequences, 30% of them singletons. A note on this clonotype: No antigen is known for it. A much larger clonotype is one base distant, so this may be a read error.

Sequencing was carried out using blood. The sequence came from a girl aged 10 to 17 with multiple sclerosis. The chain has TRBV4-2 and TRBJ1-2; unclear D gene. This CDR3 is CASSQNLGESGYYGYIF. The CDR3 DNA sequence: TGTGCCAGCAGCCAGAACCTTGGGGAGTCCGGGTACTATGGCTACATCTTC.